The 9 T cell receptor beta chains reported below all come from one sample, sequenced in a study of blood T cell repertoires in COVID-19. The data were produced by immunoSEQ multiplex PCR, yet TCRdb's version contains in-frame clones alone and is incomplete. This sample yields about 180,000 clones, of which over 70% are seen a single time; approximately 15% belongs to the top ten. The sequencing sample was made of PBMCs or T cells enriched from blood (not recorded which). The receptors were sampled from a man between 60 and 75 years old who had been exposed to COVID-19.

The chain carries TRBV29-1 and TRBJ2-7, with 9 bases identical to TRBD2. Germline V gene data show CDR1 as SQVTM and CDR2 as ANQGSEA. J was trimmed by 5 bases and V by 5 bases; bases with no gene match: 7. This CDR3 contains 13 residues. The CDR3 here is CSVHSGSIDEQYF. Here the CDR3 DNA reads TGCAGCGTTCATAGCGGGAGTATCGACGAGCAGTACTTC.

This chain links TRBV19 with TRBJ2-7; D gene ambiguous. Germline assignment: CDR1 LNHDA and CDR2 SQIVND (reference sequence). V lost 3 bases, J lost 2 bases, and 8 bases lay in between. There are 13 residues in the CDR3. CDR3 coding DNA: TGTGCCAGTAGTATCGCGGCCCCCTACGAGCAGTACTTC. Encoded protein: CASSIAAPYEQYF. Using reference TRBV19 and TRBJ2-7 for the parts outside the CDR3, the full variable domain is DGGITQSPKYLFRKEGQNVTLSCEQNLNHDAMYWYRQDPGQGLRLIYYSQIVNDFQKGDIAEGYSVSREKKESFPLTVTSAQKNPTAFYLCASSIAAPYEQYFGPGTRLTVT.

V gene TRBV19 combines with J gene TRBJ1-1; D remains ambiguous. CDR3 length: 12 residues. V was shortened by 7 bases and J by 7 bases, with 13 bases between the two germline ends. Looked up from germline, CDR1 is LNHDA and CDR2 is SQIVND (reference sequence). The chain's CDR3 is CASKGGFGEAFF. CDR3 in DNA: TGTGCCAGTAAGGGAGGGTTTGGTGAAGCTTTCTTT.

The chain joins TRBV9 to TRBJ1-1; D is unclear. The CDR3 totals 15 residues. Germline V lookup: CDR1 SGDLS, CDR2 YYNGEE. The V end was cut by 2 bases, the J end by 7 bases, with 18 bases between. The CDR3 here is CASSVVGGPGGEAFF. DNA of the CDR3: TGTGCCAGCAGCGTCGTGGGCGGGCCGGGAGGTGAAGCTTTCTTT.

The chain is built from TRBV18 and TRBJ1-6; 7 positions agree with TRBD1. This CDR3 spans 15 amino acids. CDR1 and CDR2 from the germline V gene are KGHSH and LQKENI. Losses at the gene ends were 3 bases for V and 7 bases for J; bases not matched to a gene: 6. The DNA of the CDR3 is TGTGCCAGCTCACCGCCAGGGGGGAAAAATTCACCCCTCCACTTT. Translation: CASSPPGGKNSPLHF.

CDR3 coding DNA: TGTGCCAGCAGCGTAGTTGCGGCCACCGGGGAGCTGTTTTTT. Translating it yields CASSVVAATGELFF. This chain connects TRBV9 to TRBJ2-2; unclear D gene. Per the germline V gene, CDR1 is SGDLS and CDR2 is YYNGEE. The V and J ends lost 0 bases and 4 bases respectively, with 7 bases between them. The CDR3 is made up of 14 amino acids.

The V and J genes are TRBV27 and TRBJ1-1, with D possibly being TRBD1 (5 bases). The V gene lost 2 bases and the J gene lost 1 base, with 8 bases spanning the gap. Germline lookup yields CDR1 MNHEY and CDR2 SMNVEV (reference sequence). This CDR3 comprises 14 residues. The CDR3: CASSLLTGNTEAFF. The CDR3 DNA is TGTGCCAGCAGTTTACTCACAGGGAACACTGAAGCTTTCTTT.

This chain joins TRBV11-3 and TRBJ2-7; TRBD2 aligns across 7 bases. The V and J ends lost 5 bases and 1 base, in that order; junction bases with no gene match: 5. Germline V gives CDR1 SGHNT, CDR2 YENEEA. The CDR3 covers 14 residues. The DNA of the CDR3 is TGTGCCAGCAGCGTACTAGCGATATCCTACGAGCAGTACTTC. The encoded protein is CASSVLAISYEQYF.

This clone was observed a handful of times. This rearrangement joins TRBV6-2 or TRBV6-3 to TRBJ1-1; perhaps TRBD1 as D (6 bases). Looked up from germline, CDR1 is MNHEY and CDR2 is SVGEGT. With 6 bases removed from V and 5 bases from J, the gap between germline ends came to 16 bases. The CDR3 spans 14 residues. The CDR3 is CASSVYRVLTEAFF. CDR3 nucleotides: TGTGCCAGCAGCGTCTACAGGGTATTGACTGAAGCTTTCTTT.